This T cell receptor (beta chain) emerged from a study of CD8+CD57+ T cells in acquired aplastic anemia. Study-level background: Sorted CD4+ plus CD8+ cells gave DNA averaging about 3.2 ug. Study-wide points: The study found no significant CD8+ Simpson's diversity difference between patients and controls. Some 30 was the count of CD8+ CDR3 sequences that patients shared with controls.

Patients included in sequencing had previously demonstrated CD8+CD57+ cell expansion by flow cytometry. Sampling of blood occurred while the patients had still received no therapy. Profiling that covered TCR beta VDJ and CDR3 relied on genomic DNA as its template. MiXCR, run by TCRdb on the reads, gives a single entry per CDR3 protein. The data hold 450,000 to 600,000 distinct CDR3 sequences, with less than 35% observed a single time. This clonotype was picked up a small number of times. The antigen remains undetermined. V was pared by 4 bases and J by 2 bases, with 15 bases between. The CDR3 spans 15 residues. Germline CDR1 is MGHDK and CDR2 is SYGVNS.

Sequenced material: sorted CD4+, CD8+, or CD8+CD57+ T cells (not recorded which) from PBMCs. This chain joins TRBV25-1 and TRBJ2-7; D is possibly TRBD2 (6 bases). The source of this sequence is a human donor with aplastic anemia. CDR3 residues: CASSARGAGTYEQYF. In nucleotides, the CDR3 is TGTGCCAGCAGTGCACGCGGGGCAGGGACCTACGAGCAGTACTTC.